The 4 T cell receptor beta chains in this list originate from one sample, sequenced in a study of CD8 T cells in Susac syndrome. When the RNA was reverse transcribed, random hexamers were used with an input of about 0.45 to 1 ug. MiXCR, applied by TCRdb to the immunoSEQ multiplex PCR reads, yields one record per CDR3 protein. The sample shows around 140,000 distinct CDR3 sequences, around 94% of them seen only once. The source material was CD4+ T cells from PBMCs. The receptor source for this set is a human donor in good health.

This clonotype showed up just a few times. The chain is built from TRBV27 and TRBJ2-7; unclear D gene. In germline, CDR1 is MNHEY, CDR2 SMNVEV (reference sequence). The CDR3 spans 15 residues. Between the trimmed V and J ends, which lost 6 bases and 0 bases, there was a span of 15 bases. The CDR3 bases are TGTGCCAGCAGAGGGTACAGCAGTAACTCCTACGAGCAGTACTTC. Residues: CASRGYSSNSYEQYF.

CDR3 DNA sequence: TGTGCCACTCCTGGCGGGAGGGTAGTAGAGACCCAGTACTTC. Encoded protein: CATPGGRVVETQYF. V usage is TRBV19 and J usage is TRBJ2-5; 9 positions agree with TRBD2. The CDR3 totals 14 residues. The germline gives CDR1 LNHDA, CDR2 SQIVND (reference sequence). Trimming removed 10 bases from V and 4 bases from J; junction bases left unmatched: 10.

The chain has TRBV3-1 and TRBJ2-1; 14 bases line up with TRBD2. This CDR3 contains 15 residues. Germline V gene lookup returns CDR1 LGHDT and CDR2 YNNKEL (reference sequence). Germline trimming cut 5 bases from V and 8 bases from J; bases unmatched to any gene: 5. CDR3 protein: CASSEGLAGAYEQFF. DNA of the CDR3: TGTGCCAGCAGCGAGGGACTAGCGGGAGCCTATGAGCAGTTCTTC.

This clonotype showed up just a few times. This chain's CDR3 is CASSPPGGRETQYF. In DNA, the CDR3 is TGTGCCAGTAGTCCCCCGGGGGGGAGAGAGACCCAGTACTTC. The chain combines TRBV19 with TRBJ2-5; TRBD2 aligns across 8 bases. J lost 4 bases, V lost 5 bases, and 6 bases had no gene match. This CDR3 is 14 amino acids long. Germline CDR1 and CDR2: LNHDA and SQIVND (reference sequence).